This T cell receptor (beta chain) was found in a study of blood T cell repertoires in COVID-19. This study enrolled people aged 18 to 89 from about two dozen US geographic areas. The assay was immunoSEQ multiplex PCR, and TCRdb's table has in-frame clones only and misses some. The sample contains more than 250,000 clones, around 88% of which appear only once. Germline CDR1 reads SEHNR; CDR2 reads FQNEAQ (reference sequence). The V and J ends lost 4 bases and 0 bases respectively, with 12 bases between them. The CDR3 length is 15 residues. The receptor was isolated from a woman aged 40 to 50 with acute COVID-19. V gene TRBV7-9 combines with J gene TRBJ1-1; possibly TRBD1 for D (6 bases). The sequenced sample was PBMCs or T cells enriched from blood (not recorded which). Written as DNA, the CDR3 is TGTGCCAGCAGCTCGCCGGGACATATGAACACTGAAGCTTTCTTT. The encoded protein is CASSSPGHMNTEAFF.